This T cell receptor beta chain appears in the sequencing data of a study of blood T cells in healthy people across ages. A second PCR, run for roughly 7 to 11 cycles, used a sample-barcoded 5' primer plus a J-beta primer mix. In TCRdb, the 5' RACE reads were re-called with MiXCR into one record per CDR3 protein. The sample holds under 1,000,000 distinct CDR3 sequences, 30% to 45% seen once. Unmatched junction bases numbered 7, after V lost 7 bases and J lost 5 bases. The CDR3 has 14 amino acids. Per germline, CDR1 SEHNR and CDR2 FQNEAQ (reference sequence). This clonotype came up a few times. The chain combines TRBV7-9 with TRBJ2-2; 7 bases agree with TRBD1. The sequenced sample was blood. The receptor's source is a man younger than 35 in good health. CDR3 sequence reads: CASKTGLETGELFF. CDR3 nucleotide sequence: TGTGCCAGCAAGACAGGGCTGGAGACCGGGGAGCTGTTTTTT. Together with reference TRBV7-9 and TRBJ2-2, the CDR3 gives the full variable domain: DTGVSQNPRHKITKRGQNVTFRCDPISEHNRLYWYRQTLGQGPEFLTYFQNEAQLEKSRLLSDRFSAERPKGSFSTLEIQRTEQGDSAMYLCASKTGLETGELFFGEGSRLTVL.